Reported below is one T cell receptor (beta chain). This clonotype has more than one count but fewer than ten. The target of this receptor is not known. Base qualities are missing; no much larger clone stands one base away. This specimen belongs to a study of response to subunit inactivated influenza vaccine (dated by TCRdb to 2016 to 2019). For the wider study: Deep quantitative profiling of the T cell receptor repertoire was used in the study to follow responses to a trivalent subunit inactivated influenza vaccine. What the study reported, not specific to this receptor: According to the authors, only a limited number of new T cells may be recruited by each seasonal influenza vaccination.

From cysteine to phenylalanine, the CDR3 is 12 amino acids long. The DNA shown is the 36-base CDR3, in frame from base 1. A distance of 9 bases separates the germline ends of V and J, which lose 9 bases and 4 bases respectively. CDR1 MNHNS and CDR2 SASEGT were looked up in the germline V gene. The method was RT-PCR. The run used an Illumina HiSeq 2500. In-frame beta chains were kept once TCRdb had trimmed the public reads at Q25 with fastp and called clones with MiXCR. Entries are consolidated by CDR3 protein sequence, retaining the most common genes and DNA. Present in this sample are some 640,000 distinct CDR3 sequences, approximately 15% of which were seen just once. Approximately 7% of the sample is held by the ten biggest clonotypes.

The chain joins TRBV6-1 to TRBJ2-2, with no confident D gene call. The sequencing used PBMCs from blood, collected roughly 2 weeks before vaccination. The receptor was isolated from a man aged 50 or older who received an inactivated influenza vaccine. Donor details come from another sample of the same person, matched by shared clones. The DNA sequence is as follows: TGTGCCAGTTTGGCCGCCACCGGGGAGCTGTTTTTT. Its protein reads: CASLAATGELFF.